The 28 T cell receptor beta chains presented below share a single source sample, sequenced in a study of shared clonotypes between healthy human individuals. TCRdb keeps only in-frame clones here, not all; method: immunoSEQ multiplex PCR. The sample records around 1.1 million clones, around 78% being singletons. The specimen was memory CD4+ T cells from PBMCs. Subset in this sample: CD45RA-negative fraction. These receptors originate from a man between 18 and 35 years old in good health. Some clones in this sample may be carry-over from other donors' samples.

The gene calls are TRBV30 and TRBJ1-1; possibly TRBD1 for D (5 bases). V lost 5 bases and J lost 4, with 14 bases in between. From germline, CDR1 is GTSNPN and CDR2 SVGIG (reference sequence). The CDR3 contains 13 residues. The DNA for the CDR3 is TGTGCCTGGGGAGGAGGGACGGGCACTGAAGCTTTCTTT. Translated: CAWGGGTGTEAFF.

This chain joins TRBV19 and TRBJ1-5; 11 bases map to TRBD1. In germline, CDR1 is LNHDA, CDR2 SQIVND (reference sequence). Germline trimming cut 7 bases from V and 5 bases from J; bases unmatched to any gene: 10. The CDR3 extends over 16 amino acids. In nucleotides, the CDR3 is TGTGCCAGTATTATGAAGGGACAGGGGGTTGATCAGCCCCAGCATTTT. Residues: CASIMKGQGVDQPQHF.

This clone was counted a single time. The V call is TRBV2, the J call TRBJ2-7; D remains unclear. The V gene's germline CDR1 is SNHLY and CDR2 FYNNEI. The CDR3 runs to 13 residues. V lost 5 bases to trimming and J lost 7 bases, with 15 bases between them. CDR3 loop: CASSPNAGDEQYF. The CDR3 DNA follows: TGTGCCAGCAGTCCGAACGCTGGTGATGAGCAGTACTTC.

The CDR3 sequence: CASSVGVEGTEAFF. In nucleotides, the CDR3 is TGTGCCAGCAGCGTCGGGGTGGAGGGTACTGAAGCTTTCTTT. This chain uses TRBV9 with TRBJ1-1; D remains unclear. CDR1 SGDLS and CDR2 YYNGEE come from the germline V gene. Trimming took 2 bases from V and 5 from J, leaving 13 bases between them. This CDR3 spans 14 amino acids. The variable domain in full, completed from reference TRBV9 and TRBJ1-1, reads DSGVTQTPKHLITATGQRVTLRCSPRSGDLSVYWYQQSLDQGLQFLIQYYNGEERAKGNILERFSAQQFPDLHSELNLSSLELGDSALYFCASSVGVEGTEAFFGQGTRLTVV.

Comment on this clone: A much bigger clone sits one base away, suggesting this may be a read error. The CDR3 here is CASSRDIRNEKLLF. CDR3 nucleotides: TGTGCCAGCAGCCGAGACATCAGAAATGAAAAACTGCTTTTT. The chain joins TRBV14 to TRBJ1-4; D ambiguous. The CDR3 sequence is 14 residues long. Looked up from germline, CDR1 is SGHDN and CDR2 is FVKESK.

The chain couples TRBV13 to TRBJ1-1; D gene unclear. Germline CDR1 and CDR2: PRHDT and FYEKMQ (reference sequence). This CDR3 contains 14 residues. V shed 8 bases and J shed 6 bases, with 19 bases lying between them. CDR3 sequence: CASYRQTGWAEAFF. In DNA form, the CDR3 reads TGTGCCAGCTACCGGCAGACTGGATGGGCTGAAGCTTTCTTT.

Remarks on this clone: A read error may explain this, as a much larger clone is one base away. This sample also contains other DNA sequences that code for the same CDR3. This CDR3 is CASTGYTEAFF. CDR3 bases: TGTGCCAGCACCGGGTACACTGAAGCTTTCTTT. The chain couples TRBV2 to TRBJ1-1; D gene uncertain. With 7 bases removed from V and 3 bases from J, the gap between germline ends came to 6 bases. The CDR3 covers 11 residues. Germline V gene sequence: CDR1 SNHLY, CDR2 FYNNEI. Together with reference TRBV2 and TRBJ1-1, the CDR3 gives the full variable domain: EPEVTQTPSHQVTQMGQEVILRCVPISNHLYFYWYRQILGQKVEFLVSFYNNEISEKSEIFDDQFSVERPDGSNFTLKIRSTKLEDSAMYFCASTGYTEAFFGQGTRLTVV.

In regard to this clone: This sequence may be a read error, since a much larger clone differs from it by one base. Additional DNA sequences in this sample encode the identical CDR3. The V gene is TRBV28, the J gene TRBJ2-7; TRBD1 matches at 9 bases. This CDR3 comprises 14 residues. Germline V gene lookup returns CDR1 MDHEN and CDR2 SYDVKM. CDR3 in amino acids: CASSLGDRGYEQYF. CDR3 nucleotides: TGTGCCAGCAGTTTGGGAGACAGGGGGTACGAGCAATACTTC.

This chain joins TRBV7-9 and TRBJ2-7; 11 bases fit TRBD2. V lost 5 bases to trimming and J lost 3 bases; unmatched junction nucleotides: 3. The CDR3 is 14 amino acids. The germline gives CDR1 SEHNR, CDR2 FQNEAQ (reference sequence). The CDR3 loop is CASSTGTSGYEQYF. DNA for the CDR3: TGTGCCAGCAGCACCGGGACTAGCGGCTACGAGCAGTACTTC.

DNA for the CDR3: TGTGCCAGTAGTCCACCGGGACACAACCCTACGCTGTACTTC. It codes for CASSPPGHNPTLYF. The rearrangement uses TRBV19 and TRBJ2-7; perhaps TRBD1 as D (6 bases). CDR3 length: 14 amino acids. The V end was cut by 5 bases, the J end by 12 bases, with 23 bases between. CDR1 and CDR2 from the germline V gene are LNHDA and SQIVND (reference sequence).

Worth noting for this clone: This may arise from a read error, as a much more abundant clone is one base away. This chain connects TRBV7-2 to TRBJ1-1; 8 nucleotides match TRBD1. Germline trimming cut 4 bases from V and 4 bases from J; bases unmatched to any gene: 2. Germline CDR1 reads SGHTA; CDR2 reads FQGNSA. There are 13 residues in the CDR3. The CDR3 region has the DNA TGTGCCAGCAGCTCCCAGGGGGCCACTGAAGCTTTCTTT. Its translation is CASSSQGATEAFF.

Note on this clone: Given a far larger clone just one base away, this is likely a sequencing read error. The rearrangement links TRBV29-1 to TRBJ1-1; weak D call: TRBD1 (5 bases). Trimming left V 4 bases short and J 6 bases short, with 12 bases between. CDR1 and CDR2 from the germline V gene are SQVTM and ANQGSEA. The CDR3 runs to 12 residues. The CDR3 sequence: CSVAGVGAEAFF. Here the CDR3 DNA reads TGCAGCGTTGCGGGCGTAGGGGCTGAAGCTTTCTTT.

This clone was counted a single time. The V call is TRBV7-8, the J call TRBJ2-1, with TRBD2 identical over 14 bases. Per the germline V gene, CDR1 is SGHVS and CDR2 is FQNEAQ. The CDR3 extends over 15 amino acids. J lost 8 bases, V lost 6 bases, and 6 bases had no gene match. The DNA for the CDR3 is TGTGCCAGCAGTAGAGGGACTAGCGGGAGTTATGAGCAGTTCTTC. Amino acids: CASSRGTSGSYEQFF. The whole variable domain, remainder taken from reference TRBV7-8 and TRBJ2-1, is GAGVSQSPRYKVAKRGQDVALRCDPISGHVSLFWYQQALGQGPEFLTYFQNEAQLDKSGLPSDRFFAERPEGSVSTLKIQRTQQEDSAVYLCASSRGTSGSYEQFFGPGTRLTVL.

The J gene is TRBJ2-1, the V gene TRBV10-3; 8 bases agree with TRBD2. In germline, CDR1 is ENHRY, CDR2 SYGVKD. The CDR3 has 14 residues. The trim removed 10 bases at V and 5 bases at J, leaving 10 bases unmatched. The CDR3 region has the DNA TGTGCCACGCACACAGCGGGAGCCAACAATGAGCAGTTCTTC. It is translated as CATHTAGANNEQFF.

The chain employs TRBV2 and TRBJ1-4, with unresolved D. Trimming pared 9 bases from V and 4 bases from J, leaving 6 bases between. This CDR3 spans 11 amino acids. Germline CDR1 reads SNHLY; CDR2 reads FYNNEI. CDR3 nucleotide sequence: TGTGCCAGTTCTCGTAATGAAAAACTGTTTTTT. Translation gives CASSRNEKLFF. The full variable domain, rest sourced from reference TRBV2 and TRBJ1-4, is EPEVTQTPSHQVTQMGQEVILRCVPISNHLYFYWYRQILGQKVEFLVSFYNNEISEKSEIFDDQFSVERPDGSNFTLKIRSTKLEDSAMYFCASSRNEKLFFGSGTQLSVL.

The chain couples TRBV7-9 to TRBJ1-1; D possibly corresponds to TRBD1 (6 bases). The germline V and J ends were trimmed by 5 bases and 4 bases, with 20 bases remaining between them. CDR3 size: 16 residues. Looked up from germline, CDR1 is SEHNR and CDR2 is FQNEAQ (reference sequence). CDR3 sequence (DNA): TGTGCCAGCAGCCCTTGGGGGCAGGGGAGTCGCACTGAAGCTTTCTTT. It codes for CASSPWGQGSRTEAFF.

The V call is TRBV6-6, the J call TRBJ2-2, with D perhaps matching TRBD2 (5 bases). The CDR3 runs 13 residues. The V and J ends lost 7 bases and 5 bases respectively, with 11 bases between them. Germline CDR1 reads MNHNY; CDR2 reads SVGAGI (reference sequence). CDR3 amino acids: CASNPGYTGELFF. The CDR3, as DNA: TGTGCCAGCAATCCGGGATATACCGGGGAGCTGTTTTTT.

The V gene is TRBV11-3, the J gene TRBJ1-5; D is possibly TRBD1 (5 bases). Germline CDR1 SGHNT, CDR2 YENEEA. Trimming left V 2 bases short and J 7 bases short, with 15 bases between. The CDR3 contains 15 residues. The CDR3 here is CASSLKGRVGQPQHF. Written as DNA, the CDR3 is TGTGCCAGCAGCTTAAAAGGCAGGGTAGGGCAGCCCCAGCATTTT.

The CDR3 spells CASSLSRTHYEQYF. DNA of the CDR3: TGTGCCAGCAGTTTAAGTAGGACACACTACGAGCAGTACTTC. The J gene is TRBJ2-7, the V gene TRBV28, with D perhaps TRBD1 (5 bases). Deletions cut 2 bases from V and 3 bases from J, with 11 bases between. The CDR3 totals 14 residues. CDR1 and CDR2 from the germline V gene are MDHEN and SYDVKM.

The chain carries TRBV2 and TRBJ2-3; 7 bases line up with TRBD2. Trimming took 6 bases from V and 6 from J; bases not matched to a gene: 9. CDR3 length equals 14 residues. In germline, CDR1 is SNHLY, CDR2 FYNNEI. The CDR3 loop reads CASRLTSTKDTQYF. In DNA, the CDR3 is TGTGCCAGCAGATTGACTAGCACGAAGGATACGCAGTATTTT.

A note on this clone: The junction differs from germline at one of its ends, possibly a read error. The rearrangement uses TRBV7-6 and TRBJ2-6, with a possible D match to TRBD1 (6 bases). Germline lookup yields CDR1 SGHVS and CDR2 FNYEAQ. The CDR3 is made up of 18 amino acids. CDR3 coding DNA: TGTGCCAGCAGCTTAGAGATAAACAGGGCCTCTTGGGCCAACGTCCTGACTTTC. Translated, it gives CASSLEINRASWANVLTF. Filled out from reference TRBV7-6 and TRBJ2-6, the complete variable domain reads GAGVSQSPRYKVTKRGQDVALRCDPISGHVSLYWYRQALGQGPEFLTYFNYEAQQDKSGLPNDRFSAERPEGSISTLTIQRTEQRDSAMYRCASSLEINRASWANVLTFGAGSRLTVL.

The V gene is TRBV28, the J gene TRBJ1-3, with D maybe TRBD1 (6 bases). The CDR3 is made up of 16 amino acids. The germline gives CDR1 MDHEN, CDR2 SYDVKM. The V end lost 8 bases, the J end lost 2 bases, and 19 bases lay between the germline ends. CDR3 in amino acids: CASQTAAGTPGNTIYF. Written as DNA, the CDR3 is TGTGCCAGCCAAACCGCCGCCGGGACACCTGGAAACACCATATATTTT.

To note about this clone: A far more abundant clone sits one base away, making this likely a read error. The V call is TRBV28, the J call TRBJ1-1; D is possibly TRBD1 (6 bases). CDR3 length: 14 amino acids. The V end was cut by 3 bases, the J end by 1 base, with 9 bases between. From germline, CDR1 is MDHEN and CDR2 SYDVKM. The DNA for the CDR3 is TGTGCCAGCAGTTTTGGGGGCGGGAACACTGAAGCTTTCTTT. Protein sequence: CASSFGGGNTEAFF.

The sample holds one count of this clone. V gene TRBV18 combines with J gene TRBJ1-1; perhaps TRBD1 as D (5 bases). CDR1 and CDR2 from the germline V gene are KGHSH and LQKENI. This CDR3 comprises 14 residues. V dropped 8 bases and J dropped 0 bases, with 13 bases sitting between them. The CDR3 spells CASRRGTMNTEAFF. The CDR3 nucleotides read TGTGCCAGCCGCCGGGGCACCATGAACACTGAAGCTTTCTTT.

This rearrangement joins TRBV19 to TRBJ1-4; 12 nucleotides agree with TRBD1. V lost 3 bases, J lost 10 bases, and 0 bases stayed unmatched. Germline V gives CDR1 LNHDA, CDR2 SQIVND (reference sequence). The CDR3 is made up of 13 amino acids. CDR3 sequence: CASSMGQGAKLFF. CDR3 in DNA: TGTGCCAGTAGTATGGGACAGGGGGCAAAACTGTTTTTT.

The J gene is TRBJ1-2, the V gene TRBV5-1; D is undetermined. The CDR3 has 14 residues. With 7 bases removed from V and 4 bases from J, the gap between germline ends came to 17 bases. Germline lookup yields CDR1 SGHRS and CDR2 YFSETQ. CDR3 DNA: TGCGCCAGCGGCCCCTTCAGCGCATCCTATGGCTACACCTTC. This translates into CASGPFSASYGYTF.

CDR3 in DNA: TGTGCCAGCAACGACAGGGGGCAGTTGGAGACCCAGTACTTC. This encodes CASNDRGQLETQYF. V and J are TRBV6-6 and TRBJ2-5; TRBD1 agrees at 10 bases. V lost 7 bases and J lost 5; bases outside the gene matches: 7. Germline-derived CDR1 and CDR2 are MNHNY and SVGAGI (reference sequence). The CDR3 runs 14 residues.

In nucleotides, the CDR3 is TGTGCCAGCAGCCAAGATATTGGGACTTCTCCCTACGAGCAGTACTTC. Its translation is CASSQDIGTSPYEQYF. V usage is TRBV4-2 and J usage is TRBJ2-7; maybe TRBD2 (6 bases). This CDR3 is built from 16 residues. CDR1 is LGHNA and CDR2 is YNFKEQ in the germline V gene. Deletions cut 0 bases from V and 2 bases from J, with 14 bases between.